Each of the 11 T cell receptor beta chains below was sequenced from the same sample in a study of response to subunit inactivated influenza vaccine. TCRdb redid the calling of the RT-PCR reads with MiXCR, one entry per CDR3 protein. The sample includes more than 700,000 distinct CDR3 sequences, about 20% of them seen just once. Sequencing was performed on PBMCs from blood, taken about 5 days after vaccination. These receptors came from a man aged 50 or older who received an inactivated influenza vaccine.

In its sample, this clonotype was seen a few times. Here the CDR3 DNA reads TGTGCCAGCCGTGGGCAAAGGGACGGTGAAGCTTTCTTT. Amino acids: CASRGQRDGEAFF. This chain uses TRBV7-2 with TRBJ1-1, with D maybe TRBD1 (5 bases). CDR1 is SGHTA and CDR2 is FQGNSA in the germline V gene. Between the trimmed V and J ends, which lost 8 bases and 7 bases, there was a span of 17 bases. CDR3 size: 13 residues.

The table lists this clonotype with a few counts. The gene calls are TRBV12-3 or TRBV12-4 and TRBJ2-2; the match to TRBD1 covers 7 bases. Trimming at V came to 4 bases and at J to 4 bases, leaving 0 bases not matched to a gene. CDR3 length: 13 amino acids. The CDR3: CASSWTGTGELFF. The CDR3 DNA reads TGTGCCAGCAGTTGGACAGGCACCGGGGAGCTGTTTTTT.

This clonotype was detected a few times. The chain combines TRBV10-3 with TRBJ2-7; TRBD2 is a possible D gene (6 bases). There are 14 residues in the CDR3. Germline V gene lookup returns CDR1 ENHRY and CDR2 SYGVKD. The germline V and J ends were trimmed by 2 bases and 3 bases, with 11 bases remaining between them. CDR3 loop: CAISERAGGYEQYF. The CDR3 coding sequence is TGTGCCATCAGTGAGCGGGCCGGGGGCTACGAGCAGTACTTC.

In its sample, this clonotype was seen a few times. CDR3 region: CASRRDRTNTGELFF. CDR3 in DNA: TGCGCCAGCAGGCGGGACAGGACTAACACCGGGGAGCTGTTTTTT. The chain recombines TRBV5-1 with TRBJ2-2, with 8 bases matching TRBD1. The ends lost 5 bases at V and 2 bases at J; junction bases unmatched: 5. Germline V gene sequence: CDR1 SGHRS, CDR2 YFSETQ. The CDR3 totals 15 residues.

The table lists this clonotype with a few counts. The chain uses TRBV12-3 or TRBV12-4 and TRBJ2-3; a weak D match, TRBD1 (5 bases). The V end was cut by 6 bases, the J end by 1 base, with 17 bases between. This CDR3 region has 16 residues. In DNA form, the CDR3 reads TGTGCCAGCAGCCCCCGCAGGGCAGAGGGCACAGATACGCAGTATTTT. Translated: CASSPRRAEGTDTQYF.

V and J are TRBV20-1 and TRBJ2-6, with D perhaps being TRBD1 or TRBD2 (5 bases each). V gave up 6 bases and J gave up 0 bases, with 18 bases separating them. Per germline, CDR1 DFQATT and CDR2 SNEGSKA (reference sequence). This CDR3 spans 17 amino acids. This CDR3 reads CSALRGAAPSGANVLTF. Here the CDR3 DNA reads TGCAGTGCCTTGAGAGGGGCAGCACCCTCTGGGGCCAACGTCCTGACTTTC.

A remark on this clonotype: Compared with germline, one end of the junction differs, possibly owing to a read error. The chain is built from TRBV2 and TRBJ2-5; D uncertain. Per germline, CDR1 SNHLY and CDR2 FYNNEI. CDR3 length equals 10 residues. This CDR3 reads CASREETQYF. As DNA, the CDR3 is TGTGCCAGCAGGGAAGAGACCCAGTACTTC.

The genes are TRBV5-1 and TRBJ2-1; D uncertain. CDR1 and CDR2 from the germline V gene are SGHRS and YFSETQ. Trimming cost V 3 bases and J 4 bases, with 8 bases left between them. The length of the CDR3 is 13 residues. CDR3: CASSSTAYNEQFF. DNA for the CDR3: TGCGCCAGCAGCTCAACAGCTTACAATGAGCAGTTCTTC.

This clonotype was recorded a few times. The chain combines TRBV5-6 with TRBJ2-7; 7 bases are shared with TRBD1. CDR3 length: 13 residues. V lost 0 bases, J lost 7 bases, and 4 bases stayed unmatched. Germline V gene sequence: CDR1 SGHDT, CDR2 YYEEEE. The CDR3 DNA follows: TGTGCCAGCAGCTTGGCCCCGACAGGGGAGCAGTACTTC. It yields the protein CASSLAPTGEQYF.

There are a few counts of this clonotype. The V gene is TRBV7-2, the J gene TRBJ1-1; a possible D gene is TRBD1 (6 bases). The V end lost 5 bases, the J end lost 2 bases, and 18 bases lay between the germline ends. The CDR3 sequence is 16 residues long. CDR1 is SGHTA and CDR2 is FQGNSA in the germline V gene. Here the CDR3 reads CASSLRQVSSNTEAFF. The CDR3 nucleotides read TGTGCCAGCAGCCTAAGACAGGTTTCGAGTAACACTGAAGCTTTCTTT.

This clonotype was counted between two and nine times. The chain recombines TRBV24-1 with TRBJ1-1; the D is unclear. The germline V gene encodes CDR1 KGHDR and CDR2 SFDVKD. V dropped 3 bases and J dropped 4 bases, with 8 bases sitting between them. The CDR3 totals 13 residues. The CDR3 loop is CATSDLAGTEAFF. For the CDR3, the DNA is TGTGCCACCAGTGATCTCGCAGGCACTGAAGCTTTCTTT.